This note documents a single T cell receptor (beta chain) sequence. The antigen this receptor binds is unknown. No qualities accompany the bases; no much larger clone lies one base away. The CDR3 contains 14 residues, cysteine and phenylalanine counted. The kept DNA is CDR3 alone, 42 bases in frame from the first base. According to the germline V gene, CDR1 reads SGHDT and CDR2 reads YYEEEE. Relative to germline, V is missing 2 bases and J is missing 5 bases, with 6 bases of the junction outside any gene match. This specimen comes from a study of CD8+ T cells in alopecia areata (dated by TCRdb to the late 2010s). Some background on the complete study: The treated patients, all with moderate-to-severe alopecia areata, were enrolled in an open-label pilot trial of oral tofacitinib given at 5 to 10 mg twice daily. RNA was extracted with the PAXgene miRNA kit for fixed scalp, the miRNeasy kit for PBMCs, and the RNeasy kit for mouse skin. Tofacitinib was administered for 6 to 18 months, and 6 months of follow-up off drug were then conducted to assess delayed response and recurrence. Scalp clonality was compared among normal scalp (n=4), patchy alopecia areata scalp (n=8), and alopecia totalis/universalis scalp (n=8). Amplification of TCRbeta CDR3 regions was done by immunoSEQ multiplex PCR using 35 Vbeta forward primers and 13 Jbeta reverse primers. Patients on tofacitinib were biopsied at baseline and after 4 and 24 weeks of treatment, and several of the patients also had a later scalp biopsy. The study used high-throughput TCRbeta sequencing to examine T cell clonal expansion in alopecia areata, in both the C3H/HeJ mouse model and human patients. Scalp tissue and sorted CD4+ and CD8+ peripheral blood T cells from patchy and totalis/universalis alopecia areata patients and from healthy controls were covered by human TCRbeta sequencing. Study-wide findings and limitations: Compared with normal scalp, lesional scalp had higher clonality and more expanded CD8+ clones, particularly in alopecia totalis/universalis, a pattern that suggests antigenic drive. Shared TCR sequences between patients were less evident than in mice, which may be partly attributable to HLA diversity in the patient population. Resident alphabeta T cells in normal human skin are also sequenced, complicating scalp TCR repertoire analysis, unlike mouse skin dominated by gammadelta T cells.

The library was prepared using the immunoSEQ multiplex PCR assay. RNA was extracted from all samples and reverse transcribed into cDNA as template for TCR sequencing. First-strand cDNA was synthesized with SuperScript III using a 2:1 mix of oligo-dT and random hexamers. A synthetic immune receptor repertoire was used to measure amplification bias, and any remaining bias was corrected computationally. Concerning the study's data processing: Raw reads were preprocessed to remove errors, and CDR3 was defined according to IMGT conventions as the region from the conserved cysteine to phenylalanine. To get clonality, Shannon entropy was normalized by log2 of the number of productive unique TCRs and the result was subtracted from 1. Scalp TCRbeta sequences were cross-referenced with sorted blood CD4 and CD8 repertoires so that the CD4 or CD8 identity of scalp clones could be inferred. TCRdb provides this immuneACCESS table in a form limited to in-frame rearrangements. Some clones are lacking; in checked studies, under half of them reflect an unresolved V gene, and why the rest are absent is not known. From that table come the V and J calls and clone size; the DNA was used to work out D and trimming. Within this sample are under 250,000 clones, with about three fifths of them counted one time only. Approximately 0.44% of the sample goes to the ten largest clones.

The time point tag for this specimen amounts to: baseline before oral tofacitinib. Peripheral blood and lesional scalp punch biopsies were obtained from patients with alopecia areata. PBMCs were separated by density centrifugation and stained for CD3, CD4 and CD8, after which CD4+ and CD8+ T cells were sorted on a FACSAria. The chain links TRBV5-6 with TRBJ1-2; TRBD1 lines up with 7 middle nucleotides. The specimen was CD4+ T cells sorted from blood, collected at week 0. The source of this sequence is a human donor with alopecia areata. The CDR3 region reads CASSLQGLSYGYTF. The sequence in DNA is TGTGCCAGCAGCTTACAGGGGCTGTCGTATGGCTACACCTTC.